This T cell receptor (beta chain) was retrieved from a study of glioma-infiltrating T cells after dendritic cell vaccination. Regarding the study as a whole: Complete blood and tumor specimen sets were limited to few patients.

As to this clone: Its antigen is undetermined.

Time point specified: after dendritic cell vaccination, including at tumor progression/relapse. Before vaccination, two weeks after the third vaccination, and at progression, PBMC were collected. Generated by immunoSEQ multiplex PCR, the TCRdb table keeps only in-frame clones and is missing some. The table shows 90,000 or so clones, with around four fifths occurring only once. Losses at the gene ends were 6 bases for V and 7 bases for J; bases not matched to a gene: 5. Germline CDR1 and CDR2: SNHLY and FYNNEI. This CDR3 has 15 amino acids. The specimen was blood, collected after dendritic cell vaccination. This chain connects TRBV2 to TRBJ2-3, with TRBD2 matching over 15 bases. This TCR derives from a human donor with glioblastoma. The chain's CDR3 is CASREGLAGGYTQYF. The CDR3 coding sequence is TGTGCCAGCAGAGAGGGACTAGCGGGAGGATATACGCAGTATTTT.